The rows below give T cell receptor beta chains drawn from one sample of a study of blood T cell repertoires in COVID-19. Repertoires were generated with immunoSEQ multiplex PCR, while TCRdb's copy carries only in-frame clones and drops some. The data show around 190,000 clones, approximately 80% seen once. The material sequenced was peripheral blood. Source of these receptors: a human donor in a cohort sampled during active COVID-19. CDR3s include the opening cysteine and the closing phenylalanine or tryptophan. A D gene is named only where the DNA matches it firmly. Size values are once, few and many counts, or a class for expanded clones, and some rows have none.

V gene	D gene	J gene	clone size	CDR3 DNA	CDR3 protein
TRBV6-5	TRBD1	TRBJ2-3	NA	TGTGCCAGCGCGGGACAGGGGGCTGTGGCAGATACGCAGTATTTT	CASAGQGAVADTQYF
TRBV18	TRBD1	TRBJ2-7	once	TGTGCCAGCTCACCCGACAGGGCCAACGAGCAGTACTTC	CASSPDRANEQYF
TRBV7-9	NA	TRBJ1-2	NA	TGTGCCAGCAGCTTGGCGACAGCACGGTATGGCTACACCTTC	CASSLATARYGYTF
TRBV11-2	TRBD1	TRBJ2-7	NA	TGTGCCAGCAGCCAACAGACAGGGGGTCGGAACGAGCAGTACTTC	CASSQQTGGRNEQYF
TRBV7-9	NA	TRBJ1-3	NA	TGTGCCAGCAGCTTAGGAGGCGGAAACACCATATATTTT	CASSLGGGNTIYF
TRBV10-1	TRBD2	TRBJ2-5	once	TGCGCCAGCAGTGAGTCGAGCGGGGGGCGGGAGACCCAGTACTTC	CASSESSGGRETQYF
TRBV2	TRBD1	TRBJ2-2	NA	TGTGCCAGCAGTCCCGGACAGGGGGCCGGGGAGCTGTTTTTT	CASSPGQGAGELFF
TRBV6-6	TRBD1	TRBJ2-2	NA	TGTGCCAGCGCCGACAGGGGGCGCACCGGGGAGCTGTTTTTT	CASADRGRTGELFF
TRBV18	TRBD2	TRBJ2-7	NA	TGTGCCAGCTCACCAGGACTAGCGGGAACAACCCACTCCTACGAGCAGTACTTC	CASSPGLAGTTHSYEQYF
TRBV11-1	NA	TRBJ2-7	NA	TGTGCCAGCAGCTCGGCCGGCATTTCCGCGGACGAGCAGTACTTC	CASSSAGISADEQYF
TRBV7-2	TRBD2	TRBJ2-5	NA	TGTGCCAGCAGCTTGGGACTAGCGGGGGGCAAAGAGACCCAGTACTTC	CASSLGLAGGKETQYF
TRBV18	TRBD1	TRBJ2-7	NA	TGTGCCAGCTCACCGTCCAAAGGACAGGTCTCCTACGAGCAGTACTTC	CASSPSKGQVSYEQYF
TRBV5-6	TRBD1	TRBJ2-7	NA	TGTGCCAGCAGCTTCCGGGACAGGGCCTACGAGCAGTACTTC	CASSFRDRAYEQYF
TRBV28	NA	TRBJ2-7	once	TGTGCCAGCAGTTTATCGAGGACAAGCCCCTACGAGCAGTACTTC	CASSLSRTSPYEQYF
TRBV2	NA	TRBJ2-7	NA	TGTGCCAGCAGTGACAGGTTCTACGAGCAGTACTTC	CASSDRFYEQYF
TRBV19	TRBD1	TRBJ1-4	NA	TGTGCCAGTAGCACAGGGGAAACTAATGAAAAACTGTTTTTT	CASSTGETNEKLFF
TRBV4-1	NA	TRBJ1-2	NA	TGCGCCAGCAGCCCCCAACAGACTAACTATGGCTACACCTTC	CASSPQQTNYGYTF
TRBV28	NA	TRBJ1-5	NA	TGTGCCAGCATCCTGGAGGGTTCGGGGAATCAGCCCCAGCATTTT	CASILEGSGNQPQHF
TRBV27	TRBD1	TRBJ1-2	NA	TGTGCCAGCAGTTTACAACAGGGGGAACTCTATGGCTACACCTTC	CASSLQQGELYGYTF
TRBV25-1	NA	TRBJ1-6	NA	TGTGCCAGCAGTGGTGGAGTGTTTAATTCACCCCTCCACTTT	CASSGGVFNSPLHF
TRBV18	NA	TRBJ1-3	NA	TGTGCCAGCTCACCAGATAGACTGATCTCTGGAAACACCATATATTTT	CASSPDRLISGNTIYF
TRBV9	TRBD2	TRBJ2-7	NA	TGTGCCAGCAGCGTAGGGCCCAGCGGGGTTTACGAGCAGTACTTC	CASSVGPSGVYEQYF
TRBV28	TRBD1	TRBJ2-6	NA	TGTGCCAGCAGCTCCCCCGGGACAGGGGGCTCTGGGGCCAACGTCCTGACTTTC	CASSSPGTGGSGANVLTF
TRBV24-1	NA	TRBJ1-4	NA	TGTGCCATCCTCAGGGTATCTAATGAAAAACTGTTTTTT	CAILRVSNEKLFF
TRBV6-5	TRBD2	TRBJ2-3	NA	TGTGCCAGCAGGGGACTAGCAGTCGACACAGATACGCAGTATTTT	CASRGLAVDTDTQYF
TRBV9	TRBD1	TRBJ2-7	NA	TGTGCCAGTTCGACAGGGGTCAACGCCGACGAGCAGTACTTC	CASSTGVNADEQYF
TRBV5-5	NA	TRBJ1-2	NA	TGTGCCAGCAGTCCCGGCGGACTTAGGACGGATGGCTACACCTTC	CASSPGGLRTDGYTF
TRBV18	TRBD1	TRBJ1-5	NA	TGTGCCAGCTCACGGGACAGCCTTAATCAGCCCCAGCATTTT	CASSRDSLNQPQHF
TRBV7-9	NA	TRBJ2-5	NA	TGTGCCAGCAGCTTGGGTGCGGGCATCGGCCAAGAGACCCAGTACTTC	CASSLGAGIGQETQYF
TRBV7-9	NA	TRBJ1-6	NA	TGTGCCAGCAGCTTAGGTCGGGACACCTATAATTCACCCCTCCACTTT	CASSLGRDTYNSPLHF
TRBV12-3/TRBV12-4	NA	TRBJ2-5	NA	TGTGCCAGCAGTTTCCCCTCGGGAGAGACCCAGTACTTC	CASSFPSGETQYF
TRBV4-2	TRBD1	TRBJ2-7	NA	TGTGCCAGCAGCCAAGCCTCCCGACAGGGCCTGGCCTACGAGCAGTACTTC	CASSQASRQGLAYEQYF
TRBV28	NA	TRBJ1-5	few	TGTGCCAGCAGTTTTTTTGTGGCTCAGCCCCAGCATTTT	CASSFFVAQPQHF
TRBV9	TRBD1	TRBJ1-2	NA	TGTGCCAGCAGCCCCCGGACAGGGGCCCAAGATGGCTACACCTTC	CASSPRTGAQDGYTF
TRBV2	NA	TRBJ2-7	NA	TGTGCCAGCAGTGAAAGGGGTTCCTACGAGCAGTACTTC	CASSERGSYEQYF